The text below deals with one T cell receptor (beta chain). Antigen specificity is unknown. Germline V gives CDR1 SGHRS, CDR2 YFSETQ. The V segment lost 4 bases and the J segment 5 bases; nucleotides outside the gene matches: 5. The CDR3 runs 13 residues. It was with 60 Vbeta and 13 Jbeta primers that the PCR ran. The data were produced by immunoSEQ multiplex PCR, yet TCRdb's version contains in-frame clones alone and is incomplete. The data show about 170,000 clones, approximately 85% seen once. This record belongs to a study of cytomegalovirus exposure and HLA in healthy donors. About the research overall: In an early release, HLA-typed donors contributed roughly 85 million unique TCR sequences. Study observations and caveats: Solely CMV serostatus was available to characterize immune exposure. As a later analysis revealed, the rate of TCR association differed by HLA locus, with DRB1 most and HLA-C fewest. Common viral pathogens seemed, in a later analysis, to connect with several of the most significant clusters.

The sequenced sample was PBMCs. The sequence derives from a man aged 18 to 30 in good health and CMV-seropositive. The rearrangement uses TRBV5-1 and TRBJ2-7; 8 bases agree with TRBD1. CDR3 sequence reads: CASSPGQAHEQYF. CDR3 bases: TGCGCCAGCAGCCCGGGACAGGCCCACGAGCAGTACTTC.